These 25 T cell receptor beta chains share one sample of origin, sequenced in a study of blood T cell repertoires in COVID-19. Sequencing used immunoSEQ multiplex PCR; TCRdb keeps in-frame clones, though not all of them. The sample contains 290,000 or so clones, about 93% of which appear only once. Material: PBMCs or T cells enriched from blood (not recorded which). The receptors here all came from a woman aged 25 to 39 who had recovered from COVID-19.

The V gene is TRBV3-1 (or the pseudogene TRBV3-2), the J gene TRBJ2-7; 10 bases are shared with TRBD1. Germline assignment: CDR1 LGHDT and CDR2 YNNKEL (reference sequence). V was pared by 4 bases and J by 6 bases, with 9 bases of the junction left unmatched. The CDR3 loop spans 15 amino acids. CDR3: CASSPSGTGVGEQYF. As DNA, the CDR3 is TGTGCCAGCAGCCCATCCGGGACAGGGGTGGGCGAGCAGTACTTC.

V usage is TRBV28 and J usage is TRBJ2-7; D not certain. The V end was cut by 1 base, the J end by 4 bases, with 5 bases between. The CDR3 covers 12 residues. Germline CDR1 reads MDHEN; CDR2 reads SYDVKM. The chain's CDR3 is CASSLYPYEQYF. CDR3 sequence (DNA): TGTGCCAGCAGTTTATATCCATACGAGCAGTACTTC. The full variable domain, with the rest looked up from reference TRBV28 and TRBJ2-7, is DVKVTQSSRYLVKRTGEKVFLECVQDMDHENMFWYRQDPGLGLRLIYFSYDVKMKEKGDIPEGYSVSREKKERFSLILESASTNQTSMYLCASSLYPYEQYFGPGTRLTVT.

This clone occurred once. The chain carries TRBV6-2 or TRBV6-3 and TRBJ2-1; 12 bases agree with TRBD2. Germline values: CDR1 MNHEY, CDR2 SVGEGT. The CDR3 has 15 residues. J lost 3 bases, V lost 5 bases, and 2 bases had no gene match. The CDR3 loop is CASSPGLAGYNEQFF. The CDR3 nucleotides are TGTGCCAGCAGTCCGGGACTAGCGGGCTACAATGAGCAGTTCTTC.

The rearrangement uses TRBV11-2 and TRBJ2-7; no clear D gene. The CDR3 is made up of 12 amino acids. Germline V gene lookup returns CDR1 SGHAT and CDR2 FQNNGV. V was pared by 0 bases and J by 5 bases, with 5 bases between. CDR3 in amino acids: CASSLDLHEQYF. The CDR3 nucleotides read TGTGCCAGCAGCTTAGACCTACACGAGCAGTACTTC.

The rearrangement joins TRBV30 to TRBJ1-1; 7 nucleotides line up with TRBD1. The CDR3 runs 11 residues. The trim removed 4 bases at V and 6 bases at J, leaving 2 bases unmatched. The germline CDR1 and CDR2 sequences are GTSNPN and SVGIG (reference sequence). The CDR3 DNA sequence: TGTGCCTGGACAGGGGGAGCTGAAGCTTTCTTT. Translation gives CAWTGGAEAFF.

A single count supports this clone. The rearrangement links TRBV5-1 to TRBJ2-7; the D gene is possibly TRBD1 (5 bases). This CDR3 region has 15 residues. V dropped 2 bases and J dropped 7 bases, with 19 bases sitting between them. The V gene's germline CDR1 is SGHRS and CDR2 YFSETQ. In DNA, the CDR3 is TGCGCCAGCAGCTTAATTCAGGGAAGGGTCGGGGAGCAGTACTTC. Translating gives CASSLIQGRVGEQYF.

The chain carries TRBV10-3 and TRBJ2-7, with TRBD2 as a possible D gene (5 bases). With 3 bases removed from V and 5 bases from J, the gap between germline ends came to 11 bases. The CDR3 length is 13 residues. Germline V gene sequence: CDR1 ENHRY, CDR2 SYGVKD. In DNA form, the CDR3 reads TGTGCCATCAGTGACCAGGACGGGGACGAGCAGTACTTC. It translates to CAISDQDGDEQYF.

This clone has a single count. This rearrangement joins TRBV10-3 to TRBJ1-1; D is perhaps TRBD1 (6 bases). The CDR3 runs to 15 residues. Trimming cost V 0 bases and J 7 bases, with 15 bases left between them. From germline, CDR1 is ENHRY and CDR2 SYGVKD. CDR3 sequence (DNA): TGTGCCATCAGTGAGTCGATCCACAGGGAAGGTGAAGCTTTCTTT. It specifies CAISESIHREGEAFF.

This chain links TRBV6-5 with TRBJ1-5, with D unresolved. The CDR3 runs 14 residues. Trimming cost V 8 bases and J 3 bases, with 14 bases left between them. From germline, CDR1 is MNHEY and CDR2 SVGAGI. Here the CDR3 reads CASDAGTLNQPQHF. The CDR3 DNA is TGTGCCAGCGACGCGGGAACACTCAATCAGCCCCAGCATTTT.

The sample holds one count of this clone. The chain links TRBV24-1 to TRBJ2-1; TRBD2 aligns across 13 bases. CDR3 size: 16 residues. V shed 3 bases and J 8 bases; nucleotides not matched to a gene: 6. Per the germline V gene, CDR1 is KGHDR and CDR2 is SFDVKD. CDR3 DNA sequence: TGTGCCACCAGTGATCATCCGGGACTAGCGGGATATGAGCAGTTCTTC. Residues: CATSDHPGLAGYEQFF.

The genes are TRBV18 and TRBJ1-1; D gene ambiguous. Germline lookup yields CDR1 KGHSH and CDR2 LQKENI. This CDR3 is built from 12 residues. V lost 6 bases to trimming and J lost 7 bases, with 12 bases between them. The CDR3 spells CASSEKGGEAFF. The CDR3 DNA sequence: TGTGCCAGCTCGGAGAAAGGCGGTGAAGCTTTCTTT.

This chain connects TRBV28 to TRBJ1-1, with 7 bases lining up with TRBD1. The CDR3 length is 15 residues. V lost 6 bases to trimming and J lost 0 bases; unmatched junction nucleotides: 7. Germline V gene data show CDR1 as MDHEN and CDR2 as SYDVKM. CDR3 protein: CASRLQGSVNTEAFF. Written as DNA, the CDR3 is TGTGCCAGCAGATTACAGGGGTCGGTGAACACTGAAGCTTTCTTT.

The CDR3, as DNA: TGTGCCAGCTCGCCGAAGACTAGCGGAAACTACAATGAGCAGTTCTTC. Translated: CASSPKTSGNYNEQFF. The gene calls are TRBV18 and TRBJ2-1; 9 bases match TRBD2. The V segment lost 6 bases and the J segment 3 bases; nucleotides outside the gene matches: 9. The CDR3 length is 16 residues. Germline assignment: CDR1 KGHSH and CDR2 LQKENI.

The chain recombines TRBV12-3 or TRBV12-4 with TRBJ2-1; 8 bases map to TRBD1. The CDR3 runs 13 residues. Germline trimming cut 6 bases from V and 8 bases from J; bases unmatched to any gene: 6. CDR3 in amino acids: CASRADRADEQFF. CDR3 nucleotide sequence: TGTGCCAGCAGAGCGGACAGGGCGGATGAGCAGTTCTTC.

The chain uses TRBV28 and TRBJ1-4; D ambiguous. CDR1 is MDHEN, CDR2 SYDVKM, per germline. The V and J ends lost 7 bases and 8 bases respectively, with 14 bases between them. This CDR3 is 13 amino acids long. The CDR3 reads CASNHRSEEKLFF. CDR3 DNA: TGTGCCAGCAACCACCGTTCGGAGGAAAAACTGTTTTTT.

V usage is TRBV5-1 and J usage is TRBJ1-1, with 11 bases that match TRBD1. Germline-derived CDR1 and CDR2 are SGHRS and YFSETQ. This CDR3 has 16 residues. V shed 4 bases, J shed 4 bases, and the junction held 9 bases outside the gene matches. In DNA form, the CDR3 reads TGCGCCAGCAGCACCGGACAGGGGGCTTCGGGCACTGAAGCTTTCTTT. Amino acids: CASSTGQGASGTEAFF.

J is TRBJ2-7 and V is TRBV28, with 9 bases identical to TRBD2. The germline V gene has CDR1 MDHEN and CDR2 SYDVKM. Losses at the gene ends were 4 bases for V and 3 bases for J; bases not matched to a gene: 4. CDR3 length equals 14 residues. DNA of the CDR3: TGTGCCAGCAGTTCCCTAGCGGGATTCTACGAGCAGTACTTC. Its protein is CASSSLAGFYEQYF.

The V call is TRBV28, the J call TRBJ2-7, with D perhaps matching TRBD2 (7 bases). Per the germline V gene, CDR1 is MDHEN and CDR2 is SYDVKM. Trimming cost V 5 bases and J 6 bases, with 20 bases left between them. The CDR3 is 15 residues long. The CDR3: CASSRRGGRGSEQYF. CDR3 sequence (DNA): TGTGCCAGCAGTCGCAGGGGCGGGAGAGGTTCCGAGCAGTACTTC.

This clone was seen more than once but under ten times. The gene calls are TRBV4-1 and TRBJ2-2, with TRBD1 matching over 9 bases. The CDR3 extends over 19 amino acids. Germline CDR1 and CDR2: MGHRA and YSYEKL. With 0 bases clipped from V and 3 bases from J, the junction kept 11 bases outside the gene matches. The CDR3 bases are TGCGCCAGCAGCCAAGAATTGTCTAGGGACAGGGTTTACACCGGGGAGCTGTTTTTT. This codes for CASSQELSRDRVYTGELFF.

The chain links TRBV11-2 to TRBJ1-1, with 7 bases that match TRBD1. Germline trimming cut 2 bases from V and 11 bases from J; bases unmatched to any gene: 5. Germline CDR1 is SGHAT and CDR2 is FQNNGV. There are 12 residues in the CDR3. The CDR3 bases are TGTGCCAGCAGCTTATCGACAGGGAAGGCTTTCTTT. It translates to CASSLSTGKAFF.

V usage is TRBV28 and J usage is TRBJ1-2, with 8 bases lining up with TRBD1. Per the germline V gene, CDR1 is MDHEN and CDR2 is SYDVKM. The V and J ends lost 7 bases and 7 bases, in that order; junction bases with no gene match: 5. The CDR3 runs to 12 residues. In DNA, the CDR3 is TGTGCCAGCATTGGACAGGGAGTTGGCTACACCTTC. This translates into CASIGQGVGYTF.

The chain recombines TRBV29-1 with TRBJ2-1, with TRBD2 matching over 7 bases. The ends lost 5 bases at V and 2 bases at J; junction bases unmatched: 9. The germline gives CDR1 SQVTM, CDR2 ANQGSEA. This CDR3 region has 15 residues. The CDR3 DNA reads as TGCAGCGTTAGCGTGATCGCGGGAGCCTACAATGAGCAGTTCTTC. Amino acid sequence: CSVSVIAGAYNEQFF.

The genes are TRBV19 and TRBJ2-1; TRBD2 matches 8 bases. The ends lost 7 bases at V and 1 base at J; junction bases unmatched: 6. The CDR3 is 15 residues long. Germline lookup yields CDR1 LNHDA and CDR2 SQIVND (reference sequence). Here the CDR3 DNA reads TGTGCCAGTACCGCGGGAGGCCAGTCCTACAATGAGCAGTTCTTC. It codes for CASTAGGQSYNEQFF.

The V call is TRBV30, the J call TRBJ1-2; no definite D call. This CDR3 spans 14 amino acids. The V gene lost 0 bases and the J gene lost 2 bases, with 10 bases spanning the gap. CDR1 is GTSNPN and CDR2 is SVGIG in the germline V gene (reference sequence). The CDR3 DNA reads TGTGCCTGGAGTGTTGGCAGGCGAAACTATGGCTACACCTTC. It is translated as CAWSVGRRNYGYTF.

The chain combines TRBV18 with TRBJ1-5; 7 nucleotides align to TRBD1. In germline, CDR1 is KGHSH, CDR2 LQKENI. There are 15 residues in the CDR3. J gave up 2 bases and V 1 base, and 2 bases lay outside the gene matches. CDR3 sequence: CASSPLTGGNQPQHF. DNA for the CDR3: TGTGCCAGCTCACCACTAACAGGGGGCAATCAGCCCCAGCATTTT.